Below, one T cell receptor beta chain is given with its context. Sequence at one end of the junction differs from germline and may be a read error. Germline loops: CDR1 DFQATT, CDR2 SNEGSKA (reference sequence). CDR3 length: 15 residues. From the 5' RACE reads, TCRdb called clonotypes with MiXCR, one entry per CDR3 protein. The sample consists of a few hundred thousand distinct CDR3 sequences, over 25% of them appearing once. The data stem from a study of identical twins' blood T cells. Study overall: Approximately 50 million reads came from around twelve libraries, six alpha, six beta.

V is TRBV20-1 and J is TRBJ2-3, with D possibly TRBD1 on 6 matching bases. The receptor's source is a woman aged 18-49 years in good health. Sequences were obtained from PBMCs. CDR3 coding DNA: TGCGGTGCCCCTACCTGGACAGAAAATACAGATACGCAGTATTTT. This codes for CGAPTWTENTDTQYF.